A selection of T cell receptor beta chains follows, all from one sample in a study of blood T cell repertoires in COVID-19. TCRdb keeps only in-frame clones here, not all; method: immunoSEQ multiplex PCR. The sample consists of roughly 180,000 clones, 85% of them appearing once. The sequencing sample was made of peripheral blood. The receptors shown here come from a woman aged 55-70 years with acute or convalescent COVID-19. Both conserved end residues are part of each CDR3. The D gene is left open where the match is weak. Some rows mark clone size as missing; the rest say once, few, many or name a class of expanded clone.

clone_size j_call v_call d_call cdr3_nt cdr3_aa
few TRBJ2-2 TRBV28 TRBD1 TGTGCCAGCAGTTTTACCGACAGGGGCCGGAACACCGGGGAGCTGTTTTTT CASSFTDRGRNTGELFF
few TRBJ2-5 TRBV10-2 - TGCGCCAGCAGTGAGACCCCCCGGGGAAAGTACCAAGAGACCCAGTACTTC CASSETPRGKYQETQYF
- TRBJ1-2 TRBV5-4 - TGTGCCAGCAGCCCCCGGCCACTTACAGGGCCCGGCTATGGCTACACCTTC CASSPRPLTGPGYGYTF
- TRBJ2-2 TRBV5-1 - TGCGCCAGCAGTGGAGGGGAGACGAACACCGGGGAGCTGTTTTTT CASSGGETNTGELFF
- TRBJ2-2 TRBV5-1 - TGCGCCAGCAGCTTGCGAGGTGCGAACACCGGGGAGCTGTTTTTT CASSLRGANTGELFF
- TRBJ2-1 TRBV11-3 TRBD2 TGTGCCAGCAGCTTAGGGTTTACTAGCGGGGGCTTGTACAATGAGCAGTTCTTC CASSLGFTSGGLYNEQFF
- TRBJ2-3 TRBV3-1/TRBV3-2 TRBD1 TGTGCCAGCAGCCAAGCCGGGACAGGGGCAGATACGCAGTATTTT CASSQAGTGADTQYF
- TRBJ1-4 TRBV29-1 - TGCAGCGCAGGGAGTAGCGGTGAAAAACTGTTTTTT CSAGSSGEKLFF
- TRBJ1-1 TRBV25-1 - TGTGCCAGCAGGGCCCGTGGCAGGTCGAACACTGAAGCTTTCTTT CASRARGRSNTEAFF
- TRBJ2-1 TRBV7-9 - TGTGCCAGCAGCCACGGACAACGCGGCAATGAGCAGTTCTTC CASSHGQRGNEQFF
- TRBJ2-1 TRBV11-1 TRBD1 TGTGCCAGCAGCTCTGGACAGGGGGGGGAATATGAGCAGTTCTTC CASSSGQGGEYEQFF
- TRBJ2-1 TRBV7-2 TRBD2 TGTGCCAGCAGTCTGAGCGGGAGGGCCTCCTACAATGAGCAGTTCTTC CASSLSGRASYNEQFF
- TRBJ1-1 TRBV5-5 - TGTGCCAGCAGCACCCTGGCAGGGAACACTGAAGCTTTCTTT CASSTLAGNTEAFF
- TRBJ1-5 TRBV2 TRBD1 TGTGCCAGCAAGGACAGGGTGGTGAGCAATCAGCCCCAGCATTTT CASKDRVVSNQPQHF
- TRBJ1-2 TRBV6-5 TRBD1 TGTGCCAGCAGAGCAACGGGACAGGGGTACGGCTACACCTTC CASRATGQGYGYTF
- TRBJ1-3 TRBV5-1 TRBD1 TGCGCCAGCAGCTTGGAGGCCGGGACAGGATGGGACACCATATATTTT CASSLEAGTGWDTIYF
few TRBJ2-1 TRBV19 TRBD2 TGTGCCAGTAGTCTTACAGCGGGAAGGAGCTCCTACAATGAGCAGTTCTTC CASSLTAGRSSYNEQFF
few TRBJ1-2 TRBV3-1/TRBV3-2 TRBD1 TGTGCCAGCAGCCTCAGGGGGTCCAACTATGGCTACACCTTC CASSLRGSNYGYTF
- TRBJ2-3 TRBV7-3 TRBD2 TGTGCCAGCAGCCACGGGGGGGTCTTAAATACGCAGTATTTT CASSHGGVLNTQYF
once TRBJ1-4 TRBV5-5 - TGTGCCAGCAGCTTGGCCCCAGGCGATAATGAAAAACTGTTTTTT CASSLAPGDNEKLFF
- TRBJ2-3 TRBV24-1 TRBD1 TGTGCCACCAGTGATTTGGGCCGGGACAGGGGTCGCGGAACAGATACGCAGTATTTT CATSDLGRDRGRGTDTQYF
- TRBJ1-1 TRBV30 - TGTGCCTGGGCGGGACTTAGCACTGAAGCTTTCTTT CAWAGLSTEAFF
- TRBJ1-1 TRBV11-2 - TGTGCCAGCAGCTTCCGATTCGGGAACACTGAAGCTTTCTTT CASSFRFGNTEAFF
- TRBJ1-4 TRBV3-1/TRBV3-2 - TGTGCCAGCAGCCTCCCGGGGGGGGAAAAACTGTTTTTT CASSLPGGEKLFF
- TRBJ1-5 TRBV28 - TGTGCCAGCAGTGGGTTGGCAGGCTCCTTGGCCTCATATAGCAATCAGCCCCAGCATTTT CASSGLAGSLASYSNQPQHF
- TRBJ1-1 TRBV29-1 - TGCAGCGTTTGGGCCGCGAACACTGAAGCTTTCTTT CSVWAANTEAFF
- TRBJ2-2 TRBV5-1 - TGCGCCAGCAGCTTGGCGCCGAGCACCGGGGAGCTGTTTTTT CASSLAPSTGELFF
- TRBJ1-2 TRBV16 - TGTGCCAGCAGCCAATCCTCCGGGGGGCAGGGCGGCTACACCTTC CASSQSSGGQGGYTF
- TRBJ2-3 TRBV5-5 TRBD2 TGTGCCAGCAGCCAACTAGCGGGAGGCACAGATACGCAGTATTTT CASSQLAGGTDTQYF
few TRBJ1-2 TRBV7-8 TRBD1 TGTGCCAGCAGCGGGGCGGGACAGGGTAACTATGGCTACACCTTC CASSGAGQGNYGYTF
once TRBJ1-2 TRBV7-8 TRBD1 TGTGCCAGCAGCTTAGTCCAGGGGGCTTTCTCTGGCTACACCTTC CASSLVQGAFSGYTF
- TRBJ1-2 TRBV19 - TGTGCCAGTATTCCCAGCCCGGGGGGCTATGGCTACACCTTC CASIPSPGGYGYTF
- TRBJ2-7 TRBV11-2 TRBD2 TGTGCCAGCAGCCCGACCGGGACTAGCCACGAGCAGTACTTC CASSPTGTSHEQYF
- TRBJ2-1 TRBV6-5 TRBD1 TGTGCCAGCCGCCGGGACAGGGCCCACAATGAGCAGTTCTTC CASRRDRAHNEQFF
- TRBJ1-1 TRBV2 - TGTGCCAGCATAAACAGGTTGAACACTGAAGCTTTCTTT CASINRLNTEAFF
- TRBJ1-2 TRBV28 - TGTGCCAGTAAAAGCGGGATTGGCTACACCTTC CASKSGIGYTF
- TRBJ2-1 TRBV24-1 TRBD1 TGTGCCACCAGTGATTCAAGGGACAGCAGGTTCAATGAGCAGTTCTTC CATSDSRDSRFNEQFF
once TRBJ2-1 TRBV18 TRBD2 TGTGCCAGCTCACCAACCCTAGCGGGAGATGAGCAGTTCTTC CASSPTLAGDEQFF
- TRBJ2-1 TRBV11-2 TRBD1 TGTGCCAGCAGCGGGCCGGGACAGCACAATGAGCAGTTCTTC CASSGPGQHNEQFF
few TRBJ1-2 TRBV3-1/TRBV3-2 - TGTGCCACTTTGGGGGGGGCGCGGGCTAACTATGGCTACACCTTC CATLGGARANYGYTF
- TRBJ2-1 TRBV7-3 TRBD2 TGTGCCAGCCGGGAGACTAGCAGCCACAATGAGCAGTTCTTC CASRETSSHNEQFF
- TRBJ1-1 TRBV18 - TGTGCCAGCTCACCTGACAACCCTGAAGCTTTCTTT CASSPDNPEAFF
- TRBJ2-1 TRBV28 TRBD1 TGTGCCAGCAGTTTATTGGGACAGGGATTCAATGAGCAGTTCTTC CASSLLGQGFNEQFF
once TRBJ1-2 TRBV18 TRBD1 TGTGCCAGCTCACCCAGTGACAGGGCAGCTAACTATGGCTACACCTTC CASSPSDRAANYGYTF
once TRBJ1-2 TRBV14 - TGTGCCAGCAGCCAAGACAGGCACCTTGGGGGCTACACCTTC CASSQDRHLGGYTF
once TRBJ2-3 TRBV6-6 TRBD2 TGTGCCAGCAGCCTTAGCGGGAGGGGGACAGATACGCAGTATTTT CASSLSGRGTDTQYF
- TRBJ2-3 TRBV7-3 - TGTGCCAGCAGCCAAGGAGTCGACACGCAGTATTTT CASSQGVDTQYF
- TRBJ1-1 TRBV5-1 - TGCGCCAGCAGCTTGGGAAGAGGGAAGACTGAAGCTTTCTTT CASSLGRGKTEAFF
- TRBJ1-1 TRBV5-1 - TGCGCCAGCAGCTTGGATCGGCAGGGAACTGAAGCTTTCTTT CASSLDRQGTEAFF
- TRBJ1-5 TRBV6-2/TRBV6-3 - TGTGCCAGCAGTTATGCGTTAGGGGCCAATCAGCCCCAGCATTTT CASSYALGANQPQHF
- TRBJ1-5 TRBV28 - TGTGCCAGCAGTATCACAGGGTGGCGCAATCAGCCCCAGCATTTT CASSITGWRNQPQHF
- TRBJ1-3 TRBV30 - TGTGCCTGGAGGCAGGACGAGTGGGGCTTCTCTGGAAACACCATATATTTT CAWRQDEWGFSGNTIYF
- TRBJ1-5 TRBV19 TRBD1 TGTGCCAGTAGTATCGCCTTCAACAGGGGGCGAGCTCAGCCCCAGCATTTT CASSIAFNRGRAQPQHF
- TRBJ2-5 TRBV28 - TGTGCCAGCAGTTACGACAGGGGAGGGGAGACCCAGTACTTC CASSYDRGGETQYF
few TRBJ1-2 TRBV7-2 TRBD1 TGTGCCAGCAGCTTAGCCACAGGGGGGGTAAACTATGGCTACACCTTC CASSLATGGVNYGYTF
few TRBJ1-4 TRBV7-3 - TGTGCCAGCAGCACCTCAGGAGAAAAACTGTTTTTT CASSTSGEKLFF
- TRBJ1-1 TRBV5-1 TRBD1 TGCGCCAGCAGCTTACAGGGGTCCTACACTGAAGCTTTCTTT CASSLQGSYTEAFF